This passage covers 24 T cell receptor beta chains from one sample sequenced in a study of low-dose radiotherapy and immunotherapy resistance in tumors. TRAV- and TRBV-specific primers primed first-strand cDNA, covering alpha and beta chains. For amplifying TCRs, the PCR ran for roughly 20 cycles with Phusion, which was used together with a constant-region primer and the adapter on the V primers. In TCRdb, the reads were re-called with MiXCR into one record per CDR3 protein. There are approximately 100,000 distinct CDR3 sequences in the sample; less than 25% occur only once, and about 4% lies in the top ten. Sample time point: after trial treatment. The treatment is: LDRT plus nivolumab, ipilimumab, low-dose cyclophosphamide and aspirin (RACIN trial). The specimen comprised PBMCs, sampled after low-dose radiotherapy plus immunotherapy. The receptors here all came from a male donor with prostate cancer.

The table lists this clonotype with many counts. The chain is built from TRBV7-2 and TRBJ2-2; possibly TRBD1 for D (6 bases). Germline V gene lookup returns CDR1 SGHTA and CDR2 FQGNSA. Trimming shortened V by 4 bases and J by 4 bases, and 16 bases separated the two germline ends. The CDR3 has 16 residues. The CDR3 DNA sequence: TGTGCCAGCAGCTCAGGTGGGACAAGGCGCACCGGGGAGCTGTTTTTT. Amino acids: CASSSGGTRRTGELFF.

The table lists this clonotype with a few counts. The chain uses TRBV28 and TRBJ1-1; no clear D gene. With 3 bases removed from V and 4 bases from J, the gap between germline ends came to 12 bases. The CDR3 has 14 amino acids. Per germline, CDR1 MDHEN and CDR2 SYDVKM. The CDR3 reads CASSFGVPSTEAFF. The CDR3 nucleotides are TGTGCCAGCAGTTTCGGGGTCCCCAGCACTGAAGCTTTCTTT.

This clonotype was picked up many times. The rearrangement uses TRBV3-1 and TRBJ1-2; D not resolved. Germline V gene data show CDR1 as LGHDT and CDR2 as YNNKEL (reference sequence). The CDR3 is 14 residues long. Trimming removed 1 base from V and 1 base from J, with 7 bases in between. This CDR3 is CASSQGGFNYGYTF. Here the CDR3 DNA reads TGTGCCAGCAGCCAAGGGGGTTTTAACTATGGCTACACCTTC.

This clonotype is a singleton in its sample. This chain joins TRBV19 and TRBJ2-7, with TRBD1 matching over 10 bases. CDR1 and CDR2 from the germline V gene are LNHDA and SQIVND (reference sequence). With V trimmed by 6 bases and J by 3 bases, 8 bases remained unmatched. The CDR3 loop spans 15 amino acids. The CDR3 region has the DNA TGTGCCAGTAGAGCCGGGACAGGGGACGACTACGAGCAGTACTTC. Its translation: CASRAGTGDDYEQYF.

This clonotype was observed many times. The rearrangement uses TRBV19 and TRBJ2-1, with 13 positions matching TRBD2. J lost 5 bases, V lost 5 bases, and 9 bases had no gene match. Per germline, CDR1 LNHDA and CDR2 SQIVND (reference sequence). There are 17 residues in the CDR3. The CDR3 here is CASSSWTSGGSHNEQFF. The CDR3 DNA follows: TGTGCCAGTAGTTCCTGGACTAGCGGGGGATCCCACAATGAGCAGTTCTTC.

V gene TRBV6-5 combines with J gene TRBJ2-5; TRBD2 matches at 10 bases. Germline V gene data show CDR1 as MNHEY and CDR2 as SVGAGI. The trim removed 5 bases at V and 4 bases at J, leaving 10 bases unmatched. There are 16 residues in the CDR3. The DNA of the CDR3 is TGTGCCAGCAGTGAAGCGGGTCTAGCGGGAGTAGAGACCCAGTACTTC. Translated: CASSEAGLAGVETQYF.

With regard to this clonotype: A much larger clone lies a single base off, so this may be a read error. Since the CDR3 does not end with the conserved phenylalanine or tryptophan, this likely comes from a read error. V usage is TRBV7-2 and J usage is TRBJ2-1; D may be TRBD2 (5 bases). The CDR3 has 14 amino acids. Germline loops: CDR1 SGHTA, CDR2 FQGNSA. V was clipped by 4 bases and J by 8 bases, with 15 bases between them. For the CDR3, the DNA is TGTGCCAGCAGCTCCGGGTCCGCGGGCGATGAGCAGTTCCTC. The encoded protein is CASSSGSAGDEQFL.

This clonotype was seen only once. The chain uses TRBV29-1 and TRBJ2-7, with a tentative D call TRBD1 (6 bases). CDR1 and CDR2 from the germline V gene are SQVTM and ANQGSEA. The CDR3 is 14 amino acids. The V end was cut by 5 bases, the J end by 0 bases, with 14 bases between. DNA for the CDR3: TGCAGCGTTAGTCAGAGGGGGTCCTCCTACGAGCAGTACTTC. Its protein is CSVSQRGSSYEQYF.

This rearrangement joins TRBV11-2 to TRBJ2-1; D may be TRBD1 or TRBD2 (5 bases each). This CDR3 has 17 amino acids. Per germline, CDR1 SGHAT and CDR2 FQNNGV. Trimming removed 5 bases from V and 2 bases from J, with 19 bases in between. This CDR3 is CASSPNLLGDPYNEQFF. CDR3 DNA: TGTGCCAGCAGCCCAAACCTCCTGGGGGACCCCTACAATGAGCAGTTCTTC.

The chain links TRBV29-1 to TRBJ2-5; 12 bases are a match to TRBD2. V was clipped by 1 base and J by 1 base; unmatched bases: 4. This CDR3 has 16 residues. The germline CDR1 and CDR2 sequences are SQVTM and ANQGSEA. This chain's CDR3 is CSVEGTSGGLQETQYF. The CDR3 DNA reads TGCAGCGTTGAAGGTACTAGCGGGGGGCTCCAAGAGACCCAGTACTTC.

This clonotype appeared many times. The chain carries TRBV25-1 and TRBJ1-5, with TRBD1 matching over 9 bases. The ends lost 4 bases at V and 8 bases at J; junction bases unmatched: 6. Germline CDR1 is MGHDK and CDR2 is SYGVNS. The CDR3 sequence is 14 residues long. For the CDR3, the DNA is TGTGCCAGCAGTGCGACAGGGGGAGGTGAGCCCCAGCATTTT. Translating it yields CASSATGGGEPQHF.

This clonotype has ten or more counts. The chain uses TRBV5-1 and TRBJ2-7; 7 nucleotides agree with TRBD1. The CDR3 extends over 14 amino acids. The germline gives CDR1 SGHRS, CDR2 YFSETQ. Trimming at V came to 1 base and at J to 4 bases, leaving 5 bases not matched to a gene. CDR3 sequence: CASSLRSQGYEQYF. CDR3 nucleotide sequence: TGCGCCAGCAGCTTGCGGTCACAGGGGTACGAGCAGTACTTC.

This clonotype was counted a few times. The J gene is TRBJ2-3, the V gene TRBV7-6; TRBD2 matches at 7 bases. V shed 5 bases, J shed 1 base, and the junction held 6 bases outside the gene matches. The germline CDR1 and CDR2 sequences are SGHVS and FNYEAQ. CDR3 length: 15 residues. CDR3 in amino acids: CASSQEGGGTDTQYF. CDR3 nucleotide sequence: TGTGCCAGCAGCCAAGAGGGAGGGGGCACAGATACGCAGTATTTT.

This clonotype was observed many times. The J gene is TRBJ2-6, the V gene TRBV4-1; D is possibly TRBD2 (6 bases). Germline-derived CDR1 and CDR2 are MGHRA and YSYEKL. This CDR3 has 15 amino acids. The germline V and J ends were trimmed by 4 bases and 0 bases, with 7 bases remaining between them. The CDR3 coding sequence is TGCGCCAGCAGCCTCGGGGGCTCTGGGGCCAACGTCCTGACTTTC. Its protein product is CASSLGGSGANVLTF.

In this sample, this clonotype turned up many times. This CDR3 is CASSQGEVSYEQYF. As DNA, the CDR3 is TGCGCCAGCAGCCAAGGGGAGGTGTCCTACGAGCAGTACTTC. The chain has TRBV4-1 and TRBJ2-7; D perhaps matches TRBD2 (6 bases). Per the germline V gene, CDR1 is MGHRA and CDR2 is YSYEKL. Trimming stripped 1 base from V and 1 base from J, with 8 bases between. The CDR3 is 14 amino acids.

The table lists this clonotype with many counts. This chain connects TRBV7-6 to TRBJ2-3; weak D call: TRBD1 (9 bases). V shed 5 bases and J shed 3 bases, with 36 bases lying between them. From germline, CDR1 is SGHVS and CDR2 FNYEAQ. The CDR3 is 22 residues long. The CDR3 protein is CASSLDVQGASGGLHPTDTQYF. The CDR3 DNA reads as TGTGCCAGCAGCCTCGACGTACAGGGGGCAAGCGGGGGCCTCCATCCAACAGATACGCAGTATTTT.

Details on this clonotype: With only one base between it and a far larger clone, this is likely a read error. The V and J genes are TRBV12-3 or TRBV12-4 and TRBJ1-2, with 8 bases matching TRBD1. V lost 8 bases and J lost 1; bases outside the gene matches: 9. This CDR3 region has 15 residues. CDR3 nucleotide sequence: TGTGCCAGCGGCACAGAGACAGGGGTTAACTATGGCTACACCTTC. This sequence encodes CASGTETGVNYGYTF.

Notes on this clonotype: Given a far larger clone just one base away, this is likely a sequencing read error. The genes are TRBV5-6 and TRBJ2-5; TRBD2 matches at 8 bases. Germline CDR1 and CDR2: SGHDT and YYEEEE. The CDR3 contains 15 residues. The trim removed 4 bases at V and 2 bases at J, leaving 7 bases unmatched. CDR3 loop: CASSPGGGIQETQYF. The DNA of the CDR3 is TGTGCCAGCAGCCCCGGGGGGGGTATACAAGAGACCCAGTACTTC.

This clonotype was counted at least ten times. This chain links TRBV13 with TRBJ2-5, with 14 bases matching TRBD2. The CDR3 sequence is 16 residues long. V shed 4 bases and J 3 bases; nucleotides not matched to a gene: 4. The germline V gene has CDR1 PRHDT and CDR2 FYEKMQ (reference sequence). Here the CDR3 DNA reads TGTGCCAGCAGCTCAAGGACTAGCGGGGGGAAAGAGACCCAGTACTTC. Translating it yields CASSSRTSGGKETQYF.

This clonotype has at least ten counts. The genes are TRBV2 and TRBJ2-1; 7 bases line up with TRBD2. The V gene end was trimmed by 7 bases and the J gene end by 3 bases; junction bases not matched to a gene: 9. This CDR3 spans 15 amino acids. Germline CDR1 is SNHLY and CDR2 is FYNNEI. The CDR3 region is CASNLWGGNYNEQFF. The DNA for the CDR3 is TGTGCCAGCAACCTTTGGGGGGGAAACTACAATGAGCAGTTCTTC. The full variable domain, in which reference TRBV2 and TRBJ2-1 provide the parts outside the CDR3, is EPEVTQTPSHQVTQMGQEVILRCVPISNHLYFYWYRQILGQKVEFLVSFYNNEISEKSEIFDDQFSVERPDGSNFTLKIRSTKLEDSAMYFCASNLWGGNYNEQFFGPGTRLTVL.

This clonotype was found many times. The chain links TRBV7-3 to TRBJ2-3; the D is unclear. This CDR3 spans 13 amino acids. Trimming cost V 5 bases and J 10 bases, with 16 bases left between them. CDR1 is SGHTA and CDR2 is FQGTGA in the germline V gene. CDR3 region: CASSPTLGRAQYF. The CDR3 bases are TGTGCCAGCAGCCCTACCTTGGGAAGGGCGCAGTATTTT. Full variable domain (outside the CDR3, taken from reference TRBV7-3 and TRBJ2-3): GAGVSQTPSNKVTEKGKYVELRCDPISGHTALYWYRQSLGQGPEFLIYFQGTGAADDSGLPNDRFFAVRPEGSVSTLKIQRTERGDSAVYLCASSPTLGRAQYFGPGTRLTVL.

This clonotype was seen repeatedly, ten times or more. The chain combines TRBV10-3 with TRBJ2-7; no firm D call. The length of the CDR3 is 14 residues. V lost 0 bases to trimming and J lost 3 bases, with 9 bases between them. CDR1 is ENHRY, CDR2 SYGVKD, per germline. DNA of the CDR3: TGTGCCATCAGTGAGTCGCCACAGAACTACGAGCAGTACTTC. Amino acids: CAISESPQNYEQYF.

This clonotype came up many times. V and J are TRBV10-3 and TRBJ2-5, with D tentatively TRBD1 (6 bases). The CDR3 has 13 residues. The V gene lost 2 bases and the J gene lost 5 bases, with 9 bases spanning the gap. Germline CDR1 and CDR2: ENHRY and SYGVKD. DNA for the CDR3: TGTGCCATCAGTGAGACAGGGAGTGAGACCCAGTACTTC. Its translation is CAISETGSETQYF.

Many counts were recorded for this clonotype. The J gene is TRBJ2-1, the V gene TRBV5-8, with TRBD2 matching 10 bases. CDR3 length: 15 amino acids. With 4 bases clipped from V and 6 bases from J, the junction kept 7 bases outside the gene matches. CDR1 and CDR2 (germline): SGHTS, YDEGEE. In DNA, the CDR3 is TGTGCCAGCAGCGCCAGCGGGGGGGCGGTCAATGAGCAGTTCTTC. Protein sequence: CASSASGGAVNEQFF.